This T cell receptor beta chain came from a study of blood T cells in healthy people across ages. Per the germline V gene, CDR1 is DFQATT and CDR2 is SNEGSKA (reference sequence). The CDR3 spans 14 residues. V was shortened by 5 bases and J by 6 bases, with 18 bases between the two germline ends. Using a J-beta primer mix together with a sample-barcoded 5' primer, a second PCR was run for about 7 to 12 cycles. MiXCR, run by TCRdb on the 5' RACE reads, gives a single entry per CDR3 protein. The sample has about 780,000 distinct CDR3 sequences, around 62% seen once. The source material was blood. The chain employs TRBV20-1 and TRBJ2-3, with a weak D call TRBD2 (6 bases). This receptor was obtained from a man aged 30 to 45 in good health. The CDR3 region has the DNA TGCAGTGCTCCGACTACCGGAGGGTTTGATACGCAGTATTTT. It is translated as CSAPTTGGFDTQYF.